A single sample is the source of the 12 T cell receptor beta chains below, sequenced in a study of response to subunit inactivated influenza vaccine. Using its own MiXCR run on the RT-PCR reads, TCRdb lists one record per CDR3 protein. This sample carries 400,000 to 550,000 distinct CDR3 sequences, around 25% of them seen once, and the ten largest clones take 1.9%. The source material was CD4+ T cells sorted from PBMCs, sampled 4 to 6 days after vaccination. These receptors came from a man aged 50-60 years who received an inactivated influenza vaccine.

The chain is built from TRBV30 and TRBJ2-1; D is possibly TRBD1 or TRBD2 (6 bases each). The CDR3 covers 14 residues. The V gene's germline CDR1 is GTSNPN and CDR2 SVGIG (reference sequence). CDR3 loop: CAQFRAGLRGEQFF. The DNA for the CDR3 is TGTGCTCAATTTAGAGCGGGTCTCAGGGGTGAGCAGTTCTTC.

The chain joins TRBV29-1 to TRBJ2-3; TRBD1 might be the D (5 bases). The germline V and J ends were trimmed by 4 bases and 1 base, with 9 bases remaining between them. Germline CDR1 and CDR2: SQVTM and ANQGSEA. The CDR3 extends over 13 amino acids. The CDR3 reads CSVGGSRTDTQYF. The CDR3 DNA sequence: TGCAGCGTTGGGGGCAGCCGCACAGATACGCAGTATTTT.

This clonotype came up many times. This rearrangement joins TRBV29-1 to TRBJ1-2; D not resolved. This CDR3 has 14 amino acids. Germline V gene sequence: CDR1 SQVTM, CDR2 ANQGSEA. V was clipped by 1 base and J by 4 bases, with 13 bases between them. The CDR3 reads CSVEGERTVYGYTF. As DNA, the CDR3 is TGCAGCGTTGAAGGGGAAAGGACGGTCTATGGCTACACCTTC. The full variable domain, its missing parts supplied by reference TRBV29-1 and TRBJ1-2, is SAVISQKPSRDICQRGTSLTIQCQVDSQVTMMFWYRQQPGQSLTLIATANQGSEATYESGFVIDKFPISRPNLTFSTLTVSNMSPEDSSIYLCSVEGERTVYGYTFGSGTRLTVV.

This clonotype appeared a few times. The V gene is TRBV28, the J gene TRBJ2-7, with a possible D match to TRBD2 (5 bases). The V and J ends lost 7 bases and 4 bases respectively, with 11 bases between them. The CDR3 loop spans 12 amino acids. Per the germline V gene, CDR1 is MDHEN and CDR2 is SYDVKM. The CDR3 region has the DNA TGTGCCAGCAAATCATCGGGGTACGAGCAGTACTTC. Translating it yields CASKSSGYEQYF.

The genes are TRBV11-2 and TRBJ2-2; TRBD1 agrees at 8 bases. In germline, CDR1 is SGHAT, CDR2 FQNNGV. V lost 6 bases, J lost 1 base, and 7 bases stayed unmatched. The CDR3 runs 16 residues. The CDR3 coding sequence is TGTGCCAGCAGGACGACAGGGGCCCTGAACACCGGGGAGCTGTTTTTT. Its protein product is CASRTTGALNTGELFF. Together with reference TRBV11-2 and TRBJ2-2, the CDR3 gives the full variable domain: EAGVAQSPRYKIIEKRQSVAFWCNPISGHATLYWYQQILGQGPKLLIQFQNNGVVDDSQLPKDRFSAERLKGVDSTLKIQPAKLEDSAVYLCASRTTGALNTGELFFGEGSRLTVL.

The sample holds many counts of this clonotype. V gene TRBV6-1 combines with J gene TRBJ2-1; 8 bases match TRBD2. The CDR3 sequence is 15 residues long. In germline, CDR1 is MNHNS, CDR2 SASEGT. Trimming took 5 bases from V and 9 from J; bases not matched to a gene: 12. Here the CDR3 reads CASSPSGSYAAEQFF. CDR3 in DNA: TGTGCCAGCAGTCCGAGCGGGAGTTACGCGGCTGAGCAGTTCTTC.

The V gene is TRBV12-3 or TRBV12-4, the J gene TRBJ2-5; D ambiguous. Trimming removed 6 bases at V and 3 bases at J, with 11 bases between. The CDR3 sequence is 13 residues long. DNA of the CDR3: TGTGCCAGCAGACCGGGCTACAAAGAGACCCAGTACTTC. Its translation: CASRPGYKETQYF.

This clonotype was counted ten times or more. This sequence joins TRBV5-5 and TRBJ2-2; TRBD1 aligns across 7 bases. V was pared by 4 bases and J by 7 bases, with 10 bases of the junction left unmatched. CDR1 and CDR2 (germline): SGHKS, YYEKEE (reference sequence). The CDR3 is made up of 15 amino acids. As DNA, the CDR3 is TGTGCCAGCAGCCGCGACAGGGCCCTCAACGGGGAGCTGTTTTTT. This sequence encodes CASSRDRALNGELFF.

CDR3 loop: CSLGGQETQYF. CDR3 coding DNA: TGCAGTCTCGGGGGCCAAGAGACCCAGTACTTC. The J gene is TRBJ2-5, the V gene TRBV20-1; the D gene is possibly TRBD2 (6 bases). V was trimmed by 8 bases and J by 1 base, leaving 8 bases between them. Germline CDR1 is DFQATT and CDR2 is SNEGSKA (reference sequence). The CDR3 contains 11 residues.

This chain uses TRBV4-3 with TRBJ2-1; D possibly uses TRBD1 or TRBD2 (6 bases each). Trimming took off 0 bases at V and 5 bases at J, with 17 bases between the two ends. CDR1 and CDR2 (germline): LGHNA, YSLEER. The CDR3 has 17 amino acids. As DNA, the CDR3 is TGCGCCAGCAGCCAAGATCTGCTGGGGGGCTTTAACAATGAGCAGTTCTTC. The encoded protein is CASSQDLLGGFNNEQFF.

This clonotype has a handful of counts. This chain links TRBV2 with TRBJ2-3; the D gene is possibly TRBD2 (6 bases). In germline, CDR1 is SNHLY, CDR2 FYNNEI. The V end was cut by 8 bases, the J end by 2 bases, with 20 bases between. This CDR3 spans 16 amino acids. The CDR3 DNA reads TGTGCCAGCTCCACCCTATGGAGGGTCGCCACAGATACGCAGTATTTT. This translates into CASSTLWRVATDTQYF.

The chain recombines TRBV7-9 with TRBJ1-3; no clear D gene. V was cut by 5 bases and J by 4 bases, with 12 bases left in between. Germline loops: CDR1 SEHNR, CDR2 FQNEAQ (reference sequence). This CDR3 has 14 amino acids. CDR3 DNA sequence: TGTGCCAGCAGCCGATCGGCCTCGGGAAACACCATATATTTT. Translation gives CASSRSASGNTIYF.